These 26 T cell receptor beta chains were all obtained from the same sample, sequenced in a study of cytomegalovirus exposure and HLA in healthy donors. Vbeta (60) and Jbeta (13) primers were used in the PCR. The assay was immunoSEQ multiplex PCR, and TCRdb's table has in-frame clones only and misses some. The sample has around 190,000 clones; just under 75% are singletons. The sequencing input was PBMCs. These receptors were obtained from a woman in her 30s in good health and CMV-seropositive.

The chain has TRBV25-1 and TRBJ2-1; 8 bases agree with TRBD1. V gave up 1 base and J gave up 0 bases; unmatched junction bases: 5. This CDR3 spans 17 amino acids. CDR1 is MGHDK, CDR2 SYGVNS, per germline. CDR3 region: CASSEWDRSISYNEQFF. The CDR3 DNA follows: TGTGCCAGCAGTGAATGGGACAGGTCCATCTCCTACAATGAGCAGTTCTTC. Drawing the rest from reference TRBV25-1 and TRBJ2-1, the complete variable domain is EADIYQTPRYLVIGTGKKITLECSQTMGHDKMYWYQQDPGMELHLIHYSYGVNSTEKGDLSSESTVSRIRTEHFPLTLESARPSHTSQYLCASSEWDRSISYNEQFFGPGTRLTVL.

The chain combines TRBV15 with TRBJ2-2; perhaps TRBD1 as D (5 bases). The V gene lost 0 bases and the J gene lost 1 base, with 12 bases spanning the gap. CDR1 and CDR2 from the germline V gene are LNHNV and YYDKDF (reference sequence). The CDR3 covers 17 residues. In DNA, the CDR3 is TGTGCCACCAGCAGAGATGATTACAGGTTGAACACCGGGGAGCTGTTTTTT. Amino acid sequence: CATSRDDYRLNTGELFF.

J is TRBJ2-1 and V is TRBV10-1, with 11 nucleotides matching TRBD2. The CDR3 covers 12 residues. After removal of 8 bases from V and 9 bases from J, the junction contained 3 bases not matched to a gene. Germline assignment: CDR1 WNHNN and CDR2 SYGVQD (reference sequence). The CDR3 loop reads CASALAGGEQFF. In nucleotides, the CDR3 is TGCGCCAGCGCCCTAGCGGGAGGTGAGCAGTTCTTC.

The table lists this clone with a few counts. The chain recombines TRBV5-8 with TRBJ1-2, with 9 nucleotides matching TRBD1. V lost 4 bases to trimming and J lost 7 bases; unmatched junction nucleotides: 11. Germline assignment: CDR1 SGHTS and CDR2 YDEGEE. This CDR3 contains 15 residues. Written as DNA, the CDR3 is TGTGCCAGCAGCGCCCGGGACAGGGTTAATGGTGGCTACACCTTC. As protein: CASSARDRVNGGYTF.

V usage is TRBV6-5 and J usage is TRBJ1-2; 8 bases map to TRBD1. CDR3 length: 15 amino acids. The V segment lost 2 bases and the J segment 8 bases; nucleotides outside the gene matches: 10. Germline V gives CDR1 MNHEY, CDR2 SVGAGI. In DNA form, the CDR3 reads TGTGCCAGCAGTTACCCTGGACAGGGAGTAGACGGCTACACCTTC. The encoded protein is CASSYPGQGVDGYTF.

The J gene is TRBJ2-5, the V gene TRBV7-9, with D tentatively TRBD1 (6 bases). Trimming took 5 bases from V and 0 from J, leaving 10 bases between them. The CDR3 consists of 14 residues. Germline V lookup: CDR1 SEHNR, CDR2 FQNEAQ (reference sequence). CDR3 sequence reads: CASSGDTYQETQYF. The DNA for the CDR3 is TGTGCCAGCAGCGGGGACACATACCAAGAGACCCAGTACTTC.

The V and J genes are TRBV4-1 and TRBJ2-1, with 7 bases matching TRBD2. V lost 5 bases and J lost 8; bases outside the gene matches: 15. The CDR3 spans 16 residues. The germline CDR1 and CDR2 sequences are MGHRA and YSYEKL. The CDR3 bases are TGCGCCAGCAGCACGGGTGTAGGGAGGGCCTTGGATGAGCAGTTCTTC. Amino acid sequence: CASSTGVGRALDEQFF.

The chain carries TRBV28 and TRBJ1-5, with 7 bases aligning to TRBD1. CDR3 length: 13 residues. Germline V gene sequence: CDR1 MDHEN, CDR2 SYDVKM. After removal of 6 bases from V and 7 bases from J, the junction contained 6 bases not matched to a gene. CDR3 nucleotides: TGTGCCAGCAGCGCAGACAGGGCCCAGCCCCAGCATTTT. It encodes CASSADRAQPQHF.

This clone has just a few counts. The chain recombines TRBV19 with TRBJ1-2; tentative D call: TRBD1 (6 bases). The CDR3 runs to 14 residues. Trimming removed 8 bases at V and 8 bases at J, with 21 bases between. Germline V CDR1 and CDR2: LNHDA, SQIVND (reference sequence). CDR3 loop: CASQGDRRLWGYTF. The CDR3 DNA reads TGTGCCAGTCAGGGCGACAGGAGGTTATGGGGCTACACCTTC.

The chain recombines TRBV7-6 with TRBJ2-7; 8 nucleotides agree with TRBD2. The CDR3 is 15 amino acids. Germline CDR1 is SGHVS and CDR2 is FNYEAQ. V trimming: 5 bases; J trimming: 3 bases; junction bases outside the gene matches: 9. CDR3 sequence (DNA): TGTGCCAGCAGCCCAGAAGCGGGAGAAGGCTACGAGCAGTACTTC. Encoded protein: CASSPEAGEGYEQYF.

DNA for the CDR3: TGCAGCGACGTCGGTCCATCGGGGGGAGTCAACTATGGCTACACCTTC. Its protein product is CSDVGPSGGVNYGYTF. The chain joins TRBV29-1 to TRBJ1-2, with D possibly matching TRBD1 (5 bases). V was clipped by 7 bases and J by 2 bases, with 23 bases between them. Germline V CDR1 and CDR2: SQVTM, ANQGSEA. The CDR3 length is 16 residues.

The chain links TRBV19 to TRBJ1-1; D remains ambiguous. The length of the CDR3 is 15 residues. Trimming stripped 5 bases from V and 2 bases from J, with 15 bases between. The germline V gene has CDR1 LNHDA and CDR2 SQIVND (reference sequence). CDR3 sequence: CASSHPGGINTEAFF. The CDR3 DNA follows: TGTGCCAGTAGTCACCCGGGTGGAATAAACACTGAAGCTTTCTTT.

This clone has a count of ten or more. The chain combines TRBV27 with TRBJ1-1; no clear D gene. CDR1 MNHEY and CDR2 SMNVEV come from the germline V gene (reference sequence). There are 14 residues in the CDR3. With 6 bases removed from V and 0 bases from J, the gap between germline ends came to 11 bases. CDR3 region: CASSATLMNTEAFF. In DNA, the CDR3 is TGTGCCAGCAGCGCGACACTCATGAACACTGAAGCTTTCTTT.

The chain employs TRBV5-8 and TRBJ2-2; 7 nucleotides line up with TRBD1. The CDR3 length is 13 residues. Germline V gives CDR1 SGHTS, CDR2 YDEGEE. The junction had 2 bases not matched to a gene; V was cut back by 8 bases and J by 1 base. The CDR3 nucleotides are TGTGCCAGTAACAGGGGGAACACCGGGGAGCTGTTTTTT. Translating it yields CASNRGNTGELFF.

The chain recombines TRBV19 with TRBJ1-1, with 9 bases lining up with TRBD1. With V trimmed by 6 bases and J by 3 bases, 8 bases remained unmatched. Germline V CDR1 and CDR2: LNHDA, SQIVND (reference sequence). CDR3 length equals 15 residues. This CDR3 is CASRAATGGYTEAFF. The DNA for the CDR3 is TGTGCCAGTAGGGCCGCGACAGGGGGTTACACTGAAGCTTTCTTT. Full variable domain (missing parts from reference TRBV19 and TRBJ1-1): DGGITQSPKYLFRKEGQNVTLSCEQNLNHDAMYWYRQDPGQGLRLIYYSQIVNDFQKGDIAEGYSVSREKKESFPLTVTSAQKNPTAFYLCASRAATGGYTEAFFGQGTRLTVV.

This clone was counted only a few times. This chain links TRBV7-2 with TRBJ1-2; no clear D. Per germline, CDR1 SGHTA and CDR2 FQGNSA. The CDR3 has 13 residues. The V end lost 2 bases, the J end lost 2 bases, and 6 bases lay between the germline ends. CDR3 protein: CASSLTRNYGYTF. CDR3 bases: TGTGCCAGCAGCTTAACCCGGAACTATGGCTACACCTTC.

The chain carries TRBV4-1 and TRBJ2-7; 10 nucleotides agree with TRBD2. The V gene's germline CDR1 is MGHRA and CDR2 YSYEKL. The CDR3 covers 14 residues. After removal of 4 bases from V and 5 bases from J, the junction contained 5 bases not matched to a gene. The CDR3 nucleotides are TGCGCCAGCAGCCCCGCCGGACTAGCGGACGAGCAGTACTTC. This gives the protein CASSPAGLADEQYF.

J is TRBJ2-3 and V is TRBV27, with a tentative D call TRBD2 (6 bases). The germline V gene has CDR1 MNHEY and CDR2 SMNVEV (reference sequence). CDR3 length: 14 amino acids. Trimming shortened V by 4 bases and J by 5 bases, and 13 bases separated the two germline ends. For the CDR3, the DNA is TGTGCCAGCAGTTACGGGACTCCGGTAGATACGCAGTATTTT. Encoded protein: CASSYGTPVDTQYF.

A single count supports this clone. The junction shows a germline mismatch at one end, possibly a read error. The gene calls are TRBV7-9 and TRBJ1-5, with TRBD1 matching 10 bases. CDR1 SEHNR and CDR2 FQNEAQ come from the germline V gene (reference sequence). The CDR3 extends over 16 amino acids. CDR3 in amino acids: CSSSLGDRGRNQPQHF. In DNA form, the CDR3 reads TGTTCCAGCAGCTTAGGGGACAGGGGTCGTAATCAGCCCCAGCATTTT.

About this clone itself: No DNA is shown, since the ends of the CDR3 on it are uncertain; the CDR3 is the one TCRdb lists. V and J are TRBV10-3 and TRBJ2-2; the listed D gene, TRBD1, was not tested against the DNA. The CDR3 extends over 14 residues, inclusive of both ends. Germline V gene lookup returns CDR1 ENHRY and CDR2 SYGVKD. CDR3 sequence reads: CASSVAGNTGELFF.

The genes are TRBV7-9 and TRBJ2-5, with 8 bases lining up with TRBD2. CDR1 and CDR2 from the germline V gene are SEHNR and FQNEAQ (reference sequence). The CDR3 is made up of 15 amino acids. V lost 4 bases to trimming and J lost 11 bases; unmatched junction nucleotides: 15. CDR3 residues: CASSYLSGGAGEQYF. CDR3 nucleotides: TGTGCCAGCAGCTATTTAAGCGGGGGTGCGGGAGAGCAGTACTTC.

About this clone itself: Other DNA variants within this sample encode the same CDR3. The genes are TRBV27 and TRBJ2-1; D remains unclear. This CDR3 region has 13 residues. V gave up 3 bases and J gave up 0 bases, with 3 bases separating them. Germline CDR1 reads MNHEY; CDR2 reads SMNVEV (reference sequence). CDR3 coding DNA: TGTGCCAGCAGTTTGAGCTCCTACAATGAGCAGTTCTTC. Its translation: CASSLSSYNEQFF.

The rearrangement links TRBV29-1 to TRBJ2-7, with D possibly being TRBD1 (6 bases). CDR1 is SQVTM, CDR2 ANQGSEA, per germline. Trimming shortened V by 4 bases and J by 2 bases, and 9 bases separated the two germline ends. The CDR3 length is 12 residues. The CDR3: CSVGPGAYEQYF. DNA of the CDR3: TGCAGCGTTGGCCCAGGGGCCTACGAGCAGTACTTC.

This chain uses TRBV28 with TRBJ1-2, with D perhaps TRBD1 (5 bases). This CDR3 is 13 amino acids long. The V and J ends lost 7 bases and 8 bases respectively, with 17 bases between them. Germline V gene data show CDR1 as MDHEN and CDR2 as SYDVKM. CDR3 DNA: TGTGCCAGCACTTTTCCAGGGAATAGCGGCTACACCTTC. It is translated as CASTFPGNSGYTF.

The chain employs TRBV15 and TRBJ2-7; TRBD1 might be the D (5 bases). The germline V and J ends were trimmed by 1 base and 2 bases, with 6 bases remaining between them. The CDR3 is 13 amino acids. Per germline, CDR1 LNHNV and CDR2 YYDKDF (reference sequence). CDR3 sequence reads: CATSRVGAYEQYF. CDR3 DNA: TGTGCCACCAGCAGAGTAGGGGCCTACGAGCAGTACTTC.

The chain joins TRBV4-1 to TRBJ2-1; 7 bases line up with TRBD2. V gave up 4 bases and J gave up 6 bases; unmatched junction bases: 0. CDR1 is MGHRA, CDR2 YSYEKL, per germline. The CDR3 is 12 amino acids. CDR3 protein: CASSPSGNEQFF. The CDR3 DNA follows: TGCGCCAGCAGCCCTAGCGGCAATGAGCAGTTCTTC.